Below are 25 T cell receptor beta chains sequenced from a single sample in a study of blood T cell repertoires in COVID-19. TCRdb's copy holds only in-frame clones and misses some; the assay was immunoSEQ multiplex PCR. The table records 500,000 to 600,000 clones, around nine tenths of them present only once. What was sequenced was peripheral blood. The receptors stem from a woman aged 45-60 years with COVID-19, enrolled during active disease.

The rearrangement uses TRBV6-5 and TRBJ2-7; a weak D match, TRBD1 (6 bases). Germline CDR1 and CDR2: MNHEY and SVGAGI. The CDR3 length is 14 residues. The V end was cut by 6 bases, the J end by 5 bases, with 17 bases between. CDR3: CASSLFNRDNEQYF. CDR3 bases: TGTGCCAGCAGCCTCTTCAACCGGGACAACGAGCAGTACTTC.

The J gene is TRBJ2-7, the V gene TRBV28; 10 bases map to TRBD2. The CDR3 extends over 13 amino acids. CDR1 and CDR2 from the germline V gene are MDHEN and SYDVKM. Trimming removed 3 bases from V and 5 bases from J; junction bases left unmatched: 1. The CDR3 loop reads CASSFGTSDEQYF. CDR3 DNA: TGTGCCAGCAGTTTCGGGACTAGCGACGAGCAGTACTTC.

The J gene is TRBJ1-1, the V gene TRBV2; weak D call: TRBD1 (6 bases). This CDR3 is built from 14 residues. V was trimmed by 5 bases and J by 2 bases, leaving 12 bases between them. Germline V lookup: CDR1 SNHLY, CDR2 FYNNEI. CDR3: CASSLGGGNTEAFF. The CDR3 DNA sequence: TGTGCCAGCAGTTTGGGAGGGGGTAACACTGAAGCTTTCTTT.

The DNA for the CDR3 is TGTGCCAGCAGCCCCGAGGGGGGGTTCAACAATGAGCAGTTCTTC. Encoded protein: CASSPEGGFNNEQFF. The chain has TRBV5-4 and TRBJ2-1; D perhaps matches TRBD2 (7 bases). There are 15 residues in the CDR3. The V and J ends lost 4 bases and 5 bases respectively, with 16 bases between them. Germline values: CDR1 SGHNT, CDR2 YYREEE (reference sequence).

The chain joins TRBV6-1 to TRBJ1-5; TRBD1 might be the D (5 bases). With 2 bases removed from V and 1 base from J, the gap between germline ends came to 9 bases. There are 15 residues in the CDR3. Germline-derived CDR1 and CDR2 are MNHNS and SASEGT. The CDR3 DNA follows: TGTGCCAGCAGTGAACAGGGTCAGAGCAATCAGCCCCAGCATTTT. Translation gives CASSEQGQSNQPQHF.

The rearrangement uses TRBV2 and TRBJ1-5; 9 bases are a match to TRBD1. J was trimmed by 5 bases and V by 5 bases; bases with no gene match: 10. The germline CDR1 and CDR2 sequences are SNHLY and FYNNEI. The CDR3 has 16 amino acids. The CDR3 nucleotides are TGTGCCAGCAGTCTACAATCGGGACAGGGCCATCAGCCCCAGCATTTT. Its protein is CASSLQSGQGHQPQHF.

The chain joins TRBV23-1 to TRBJ2-2, with D possibly matching TRBD1 (6 bases). TRBV23-1 is an ORF for which the function is uncertain. The V end lost 8 bases, the J end lost 7 bases, and 17 bases lay between the germline ends. The CDR3 covers 14 residues. CDR3 bases: TGCGCCAGCCCGGGGACACTACAGGGCGGGGAGCTGTTTTTT. It encodes CASPGTLQGGELFF.

The gene calls are TRBV6-6 and TRBJ2-7, with 9 bases that match TRBD1. The CDR3 contains 15 residues. Germline-derived CDR1 and CDR2 are MNHNY and SVGAGI (reference sequence). V dropped 4 bases and J dropped 6; count of bases not matched to a gene: 10. Here the CDR3 reads CASSSTPGTGSEQYF. CDR3 in DNA: TGTGCCAGCAGTTCGACTCCCGGGACAGGGTCCGAGCAGTACTTC.

The gene calls are TRBV29-1 and TRBJ2-7; TRBD2 might be the D (6 bases). There are 18 residues in the CDR3. V lost 6 bases, J lost 0 bases, and 27 bases lay in between. The V gene's germline CDR1 is SQVTM and CDR2 ANQGSEA. CDR3 in amino acids: CSVAETPLVAGPSYEQYF. The CDR3 DNA sequence: TGCAGCGTCGCAGAAACCCCCCTCGTCGCGGGGCCCTCCTACGAGCAGTACTTC.

J is TRBJ1-1 and V is TRBV30, with D possibly TRBD1 on 6 matching bases. The V gene lost 8 bases and the J gene lost 6 bases, with 16 bases spanning the gap. The germline V gene has CDR1 GTSNPN and CDR2 SVGIG (reference sequence). The CDR3 is made up of 12 amino acids. The CDR3 is CARSTGGPEAFF. CDR3 nucleotide sequence: TGTGCCAGATCGACAGGAGGACCTGAAGCTTTCTTT.

The rearrangement links TRBV7-2 to TRBJ1-2; D perhaps matches TRBD1 (6 bases). The CDR3 is 16 amino acids. The V and J ends lost 4 bases and 4 bases respectively, with 19 bases between them. The V gene's germline CDR1 is SGHTA and CDR2 FQGNSA. This CDR3 is CASSSRGGLMSYGYTF. The CDR3 DNA reads as TGTGCCAGCAGCTCCCGGGGGGGGCTAATGTCCTATGGCTACACCTTC. The complete variable domain, with remaining parts taken from reference TRBV7-2 and TRBJ1-2, reads GAGVSQSPSNKVTEKGKDVELRCDPISGHTALYWYRQSLGQGLEFLIYFQGNSAPDKSGLPSDRFSAERTGGSVSTLTIQRTQQEDSAVYLCASSSRGGLMSYGYTFGSGTRLTVV.

V usage is TRBV4-1 and J usage is TRBJ1-4; the match to TRBD1 covers 7 bases. The CDR3 covers 16 residues. Germline V gives CDR1 MGHRA, CDR2 YSYEKL. The junction had 10 bases not matched to a gene; V was cut back by 1 base and J by 8 bases. Here the CDR3 reads CASSQGVRQGHEKLFF. The CDR3 coding sequence is TGCGCCAGCAGCCAAGGAGTGAGACAGGGACACGAAAAACTGTTTTTT.

The V call is TRBV12-3 or TRBV12-4, the J call TRBJ1-2, with TRBD1 as a possible D gene (6 bases). The V and J ends lost 8 bases and 6 bases respectively, with 10 bases between them. The CDR3 runs 11 residues. As DNA, the CDR3 is TGTGCCAGCGGGACACCGGATGGCTACACCTTC. This sequence encodes CASGTPDGYTF.

This clone was seen once. The chain has TRBV5-1 and TRBJ1-2, with D tentatively TRBD1 (6 bases). V gave up 4 bases and J gave up 4 bases, with 14 bases separating them. This CDR3 spans 14 amino acids. Per germline, CDR1 SGHRS and CDR2 YFSETQ. CDR3 in amino acids: CASSTLQGVYGYTF. The CDR3 DNA is TGCGCCAGCAGCACACTACAGGGAGTCTATGGCTACACCTTC.

The V gene is TRBV7-8, the J gene TRBJ2-7; D may be TRBD1 (6 bases). Deletions cut 6 bases from V and 2 bases from J, with 29 bases between. The germline gives CDR1 SGHVS, CDR2 FQNEAQ. This CDR3 contains 19 residues. Here the CDR3 DNA reads TGTGCCAGCAGTCCTTGGCTCCGGACAGCCACCCTGCTGGCCTACGAGCAGTACTTC. Protein sequence: CASSPWLRTATLLAYEQYF.

V gene TRBV3-1 (or the pseudogene TRBV3-2) combines with J gene TRBJ1-5, with a possible D match to TRBD1 (6 bases). Germline V gives CDR1 LGHDT, CDR2 YNNKEL (reference sequence). The V gene lost 0 bases and the J gene lost 6 bases, with 12 bases spanning the gap. CDR3 length equals 15 residues. CDR3 loop: CASSQDAGEGQPQHF. The DNA for the CDR3 is TGTGCCAGCAGCCAAGACGCAGGGGAAGGTCAGCCCCAGCATTTT.

The chain is built from TRBV30 and TRBJ1-1, with D hard to call. CDR3 size: 12 residues. Trimming cost V 5 bases and J 11 bases, with 18 bases left between them. Germline-derived CDR1 and CDR2 are GTSNPN and SVGIG (reference sequence). This CDR3 reads CAWGPGEGLAFF. The CDR3 DNA is TGTGCCTGGGGACCTGGGGAGGGTTTGGCTTTCTTT. Full variable domain (missing parts from reference TRBV30 and TRBJ1-1): SQTIHQWPATLVQPVGSPLSLECTVEGTSNPNLYWYRQAAGRGLQLLFYSVGIGQISSEVPQNLSASRPQDRQFILSSKKLLLSDSGFYLCAWGPGEGLAFFGQGTRLTVV.

The rearrangement joins TRBV19 to TRBJ1-2; tentatively, D is TRBD1 (6 bases). Germline V lookup: CDR1 LNHDA, CDR2 SQIVND (reference sequence). The CDR3 is made up of 13 amino acids. Trimming took off 5 bases at V and 8 bases at J, with 15 bases between the two ends. CDR3 DNA sequence: TGTGCCAGTAGTTTCCAGGGGACGCTCGGCTACACCTTC. This translates into CASSFQGTLGYTF.

The rearrangement uses TRBV28 and TRBJ1-2, with a weak D call TRBD1 (6 bases). Trimming removed 3 bases at V and 8 bases at J, with 13 bases between. The CDR3 contains 13 residues. The V gene's germline CDR1 is MDHEN and CDR2 SYDVKM. CDR3 amino acids: CASSLEQGRGYTF. Written as DNA, the CDR3 is TGTGCCAGCAGTTTGGAACAGGGACGGGGCTACACCTTC.

The rearrangement links TRBV4-2 to TRBJ2-4; 8 bases match TRBD2. The V gene end was trimmed by 4 bases and the J gene end by 8 bases; junction bases not matched to a gene: 16. The germline V gene encodes CDR1 LGHNA and CDR2 YNFKEQ. This CDR3 has 17 residues. CDR3 coding DNA: TGTGCCAGCAGCCTCCGAATCGGGGGGGCGAGGGTAGACATTCAGTACTTC. As protein: CASSLRIGGARVDIQYF.

This chain joins TRBV19 and TRBJ1-1; weak D call: TRBD1 (6 bases). Germline assignment: CDR1 LNHDA and CDR2 SQIVND (reference sequence). CDR3 length: 14 residues. With 6 bases removed from V and 1 base from J, the gap between germline ends came to 12 bases. The CDR3 DNA reads as TGTGCCAGTAGATCCGGACAGACGAACACTGAAGCTTTCTTT. Translated: CASRSGQTNTEAFF.

The J gene is TRBJ2-7, the V gene TRBV5-4; D perhaps matches TRBD1 (6 bases). CDR1 and CDR2 from the germline V gene are SGHNT and YYREEE (reference sequence). Trimming pared 1 base from V and 5 bases from J, leaving 13 bases between. The CDR3 has 14 residues. Here the CDR3 reads CASSLLGQSNEQYF. The CDR3, as DNA: TGTGCCAGCAGCTTGCTTGGACAGTCTAACGAGCAGTACTTC. Full variable domain (remainder filled in from reference TRBV5-4 and TRBJ2-7): ETGVTQSPTHLIKTRGQQVTLRCSSQSGHNTVSWYQQALGQGPQFIFQYYREEENGRGNFPPRFSGLQFPNYSSELNVNALELDDSALYLCASSLLGQSNEQYFGPGTRLTVT.

V and J are TRBV6-2 or TRBV6-3 and TRBJ2-2; 11 positions match TRBD2. Trimming at V came to 6 bases and at J to 6 bases, leaving 9 bases not matched to a gene. Per the germline V gene, CDR1 is MNHEY and CDR2 is SVGEGT. This CDR3 is 16 amino acids long. The CDR3 sequence: CASSPLAGGLSGELFF. In DNA, the CDR3 is TGTGCCAGCAGCCCCTTAGCGGGGGGGCTTTCCGGGGAGCTGTTTTTT.

The genes are TRBV6-6 and TRBJ1-3; 7 bases fit TRBD1. Germline CDR1 and CDR2: MNHNY and SVGAGI (reference sequence). Unmatched junction bases numbered 8, after V lost 5 bases and J lost 7 bases. The CDR3 has 14 residues. CDR3 residues: CASSRGQVSNTIYF. CDR3 bases: TGTGCCAGCAGTCGCGGACAGGTCTCCAACACCATATATTTT.

The V and J genes are TRBV18 and TRBJ1-3; 7 nucleotides align to TRBD1. V trimming: 1 base; J trimming: 2 bases; junction bases outside the gene matches: 5. The CDR3 sequence is 16 residues long. In germline, CDR1 is KGHSH, CDR2 LQKENI. CDR3 protein: CASSPLQGEAGNTIYF. The CDR3 bases are TGTGCCAGCTCACCACTCCAGGGGGAGGCTGGAAACACCATATATTTT.